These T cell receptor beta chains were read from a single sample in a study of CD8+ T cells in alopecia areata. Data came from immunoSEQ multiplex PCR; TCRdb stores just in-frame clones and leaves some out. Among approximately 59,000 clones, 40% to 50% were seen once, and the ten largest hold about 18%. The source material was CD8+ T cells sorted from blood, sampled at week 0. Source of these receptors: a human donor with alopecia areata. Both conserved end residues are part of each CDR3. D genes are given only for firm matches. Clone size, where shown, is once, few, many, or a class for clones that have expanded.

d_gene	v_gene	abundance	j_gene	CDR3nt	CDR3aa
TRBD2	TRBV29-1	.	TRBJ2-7	TGCAGCGTTGAAGGCATTAGCGGGGCTCACTACGAGCAGTACTTC	CSVEGISGAHYEQYF
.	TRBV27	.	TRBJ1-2	TGTGCCAGCAGTTTATCCCCTCACTATGGCTACACCTTC	CASSLSPHYGYTF
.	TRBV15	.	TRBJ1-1	TGTGCCACCAGCACCTTCGACGCGAACACTGAAGCTTTCTTT	CATSTFDANTEAFF
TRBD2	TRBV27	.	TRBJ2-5	TGTGCCAGCATGGGAGGGCGGGAGACCCAGTACTTC	CASMGGRETQYF
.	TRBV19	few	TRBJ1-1	TGTGCCAGTAGTCGCCCTCCGGGACGTACAAACCCCAACACTGAAGCTTTCTTT	CASSRPPGRTNPNTEAFF
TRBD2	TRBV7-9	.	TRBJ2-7	TGTGCCAGCAGCAGCGGGGGCGGGAGTATGGGCGAGCAGTACTTC	CASSSGGGSMGEQYF
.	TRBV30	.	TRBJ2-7	TGTGCCTGGAGTGTTGGTGGGAACGAGCAGTACTTC	CAWSVGGNEQYF
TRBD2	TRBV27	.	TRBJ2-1	TGTGCCAGCTCCTACCTAGCGGGGGCCTACAATGAGCAGTTCTTC	CASSYLAGAYNEQFF
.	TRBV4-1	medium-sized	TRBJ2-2	TGCGCCAGCAGCCTCAGGGTTTCCGGGGAGCTGTTTTTT	CASSLRVSGELFF
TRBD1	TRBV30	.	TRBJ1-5	TGTGCCGGTGGGGGACAGGCGAACAATCAGCCCCAGCATTTT	CAGGGQANNQPQHF
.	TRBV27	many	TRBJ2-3	TGTGCCAGCAGTGCCAAGCAGATTAGCACAGATACGCAGTATTTT	CASSAKQISTDTQYF
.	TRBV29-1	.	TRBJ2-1	TGCAGCGTTGATTACCGGGAAAGGCAGTTCTTC	CSVDYRERQFF